A single sample is the source of the 10 T cell receptor beta chains below, sequenced in a study of blood T cell repertoires in COVID-19. Method: immunoSEQ multiplex PCR; TCRdb's copy keeps in-frame clones and lacks some. The sample shows more than 400,000 clones, approximately 83% of them seen only once. The sequencing input was peripheral blood. The receptors originated from a human donor in a cohort sampled during active COVID-19.

This CDR3 is CASSLNTGYEQYF. In nucleotides, the CDR3 is TGTGCCAGCTCATTAAACACGGGGTACGAGCAGTACTTC. This sequence joins TRBV18 and TRBJ2-7; a weak D match, TRBD2 (5 bases). Germline CDR1 is KGHSH and CDR2 is LQKENI. V lost 5 bases, J lost 4 bases, and 12 bases lay in between. The CDR3 extends over 13 amino acids.

The chain carries TRBV10-1 and TRBJ2-7, with 10 bases identical to TRBD1. The CDR3 loop spans 15 amino acids. The V segment lost 0 bases and the J segment 4 bases; nucleotides outside the gene matches: 3. Germline V lookup: CDR1 WNHNN, CDR2 SYGVQD (reference sequence). The CDR3 bases are TGCGCCAGCAGTGAGTCCGGGACAGGGGTTTACGAGCAGTACTTC. It is translated as CASSESGTGVYEQYF.

At least ten counts were recorded for this clone. The rearrangement joins TRBV28 to TRBJ2-1; D call uncertain. The CDR3 extends over 15 amino acids. Germline-derived CDR1 and CDR2 are MDHEN and SYDVKM. V dropped 5 bases and J dropped 8 bases, with 19 bases sitting between them. CDR3 residues: CASSPESLDIHEQFF. CDR3 DNA: TGTGCCAGCAGTCCGGAGTCCCTAGATATTCATGAGCAGTTCTTC. The entire variable domain, with the rest obtained from reference TRBV28 and TRBJ2-1, is as follows: DVKVTQSSRYLVKRTGEKVFLECVQDMDHENMFWYRQDPGLGLRLIYFSYDVKMKEKGDIPEGYSVSREKKERFSLILESASTNQTSMYLCASSPESLDIHEQFFGPGTRLTVL.

CDR3 loop: CASSLTQGANGELFF. The CDR3 DNA reads as TGTGCCAGCAGCTTAACCCAGGGGGCGAACGGGGAGCTGTTTTTT. The chain has TRBV7-9 and TRBJ2-2; 8 bases fit TRBD1. Germline loops: CDR1 SEHNR, CDR2 FQNEAQ (reference sequence). V lost 2 bases to trimming and J lost 7 bases; unmatched junction nucleotides: 6. This CDR3 has 15 amino acids.

The chain employs TRBV2 and TRBJ1-1, with D tentatively TRBD1 (6 bases). Germline CDR1 reads SNHLY; CDR2 reads FYNNEI. Trimming stripped 6 bases from V and 0 bases from J, with 11 bases between. The CDR3 runs to 14 residues. The CDR3, as DNA: TGTGCCAGCAGGAGGACAGTCATGAACACTGAAGCTTTCTTT. It encodes CASRRTVMNTEAFF.

The chain combines TRBV19 with TRBJ1-1; no definite D call. The V gene lost 5 bases and the J gene lost 4 bases, with 11 bases spanning the gap. Per germline, CDR1 LNHDA and CDR2 SQIVND (reference sequence). This CDR3 is 13 amino acids long. The DNA for the CDR3 is TGTGCCAGTAGTCTCCAGCGGGCCACTGAAGCTTTCTTT. Translated: CASSLQRATEAFF.

The J gene is TRBJ2-5, the V gene TRBV28, with a tentative D call TRBD2 (7 bases). With 10 bases removed from V and 6 bases from J, the gap between germline ends came to 21 bases. Germline-derived CDR1 and CDR2 are MDHEN and SYDVKM. The CDR3 contains 14 residues. In DNA form, the CDR3 reads TGTGCCACCCGGTGGGAGGGGGGTCGAAAGACCCAGTACTTC. As protein: CATRWEGGRKTQYF.

The chain joins TRBV27 to TRBJ1-2; 7 nucleotides align to TRBD1. The trim removed 5 bases at V and 7 bases at J, leaving 10 bases unmatched. The germline V gene encodes CDR1 MNHEY and CDR2 SMNVEV (reference sequence). The length of the CDR3 is 14 residues. The CDR3 DNA reads TGTGCCAGCAGTGATACAGGGGCTCGACTTGGCTACACCTTC. Translation: CASSDTGARLGYTF.

The chain couples TRBV7-2 to TRBJ2-7; D is possibly TRBD1 (6 bases). The CDR3 runs 13 residues. The germline V gene has CDR1 SGHTA and CDR2 FQGNSA. The germline V and J ends were trimmed by 6 bases and 6 bases, with 15 bases remaining between them. CDR3 residues: CASSLLQGGEQYF. CDR3 DNA: TGTGCCAGCAGTCTCTTACAGGGTGGCGAGCAGTACTTC.

The table lists this clone with a few counts. The chain couples TRBV19 to TRBJ1-5; D uncertain. The CDR3 spans 15 residues. The V end was cut by 0 bases, the J end by 3 bases, with 9 bases between. In germline, CDR1 is LNHDA, CDR2 SQIVND (reference sequence). CDR3 in DNA: TGTGCCAGTAGTATAGATTTCAGGTTCAATCAGCCCCAGCATTTT. It specifies CASSIDFRFNQPQHF. The full variable domain, completed using reference TRBV19 and TRBJ1-5, is DGGITQSPKYLFRKEGQNVTLSCEQNLNHDAMYWYRQDPGQGLRLIYYSQIVNDFQKGDIAEGYSVSREKKESFPLTVTSAQKNPTAFYLCASSIDFRFNQPQHFGDGTRLSIL.